This TCR beta chain stems from a study of pediatric ulcerative colitis. Produced via immunoSEQ multiplex PCR; TCRdb's table is partial and in-frame only. The table has approximately 18,000 clones, just under 75% seen once. Rectal tissue came from one to two pinch biopsies taken at colonoscopy. This TCR derives from a boy aged 10-17 years with moderate ulcerative colitis. Specimen: gut tissue.

CDR3 sequence: CSVEEDNAVPNYGYTF. The CDR3 coding sequence is TGCAGCGTTGAAGAAGATAACGCAGTTCCAAACTATGGCTACACCTTC. The rearrangement joins TRBV29-1 to TRBJ1-2; no clear D gene. The germline V gene has CDR1 SQVTM and CDR2 ANQGSEA. The CDR3 totals 16 residues. Trimming pared 0 bases from V and 2 bases from J, leaving 16 bases between.